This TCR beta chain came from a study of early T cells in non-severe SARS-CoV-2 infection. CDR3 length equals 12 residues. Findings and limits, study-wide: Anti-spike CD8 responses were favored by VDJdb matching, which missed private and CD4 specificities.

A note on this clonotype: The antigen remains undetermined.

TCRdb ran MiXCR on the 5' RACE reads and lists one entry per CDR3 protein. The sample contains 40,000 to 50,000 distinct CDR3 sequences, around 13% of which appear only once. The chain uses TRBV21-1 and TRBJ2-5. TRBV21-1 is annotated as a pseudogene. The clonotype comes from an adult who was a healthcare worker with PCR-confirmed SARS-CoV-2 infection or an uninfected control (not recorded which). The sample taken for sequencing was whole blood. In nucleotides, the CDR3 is TGTGCCAGCAGCAAAAAGGAAGAGACCCAGTACTTC. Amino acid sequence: CASSKKEETQYF.